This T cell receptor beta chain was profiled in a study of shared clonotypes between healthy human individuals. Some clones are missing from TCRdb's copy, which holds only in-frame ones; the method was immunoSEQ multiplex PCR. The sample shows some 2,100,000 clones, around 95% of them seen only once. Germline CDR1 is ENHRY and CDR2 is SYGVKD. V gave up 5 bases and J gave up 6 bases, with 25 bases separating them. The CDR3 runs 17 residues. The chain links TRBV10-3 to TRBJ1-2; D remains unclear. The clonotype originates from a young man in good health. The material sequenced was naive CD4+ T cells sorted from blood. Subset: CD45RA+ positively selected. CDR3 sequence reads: CAISSLTDGREGNGYTF. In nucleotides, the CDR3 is TGTGCCATCAGTTCTCTCACTGACGGTCGGGAGGGTAATGGCTACACCTTC.